The 31 T cell receptor beta chains listed next were all sequenced from one sample in a study of blood T cells in healthy people across ages (dated by TCRdb to 2013 to 2016). Libraries came from 5' RACE. Data came from an Illumina HiSeq 2500. A second PCR of roughly 7 to 12 cycles was performed with a sample-barcoded 5' primer and a J-beta primer mix. In-frame beta chains were kept once TCRdb had trimmed the public reads at Q25 with fastp and called clones with MiXCR. Each CDR3 protein gets just one entry, which takes the most common genes and DNA from the rows behind it. This sample comprises approximately 780,000 distinct CDR3 sequences, roughly 24% of them detected only once. Around 3% of the sample comes from the top ten. These same records also appear under a second study, on T cells of mothers and their children.

Input material: blood. These receptors came from a boy between 5 and 17 years old in good health.

The chain has TRBV6-5 and TRBJ2-1, with 7 nucleotides matching TRBD1. The closer fit of TRBJ2-7 to the DNA end suggests the J call may be wrong. The CDR3 runs to 14 residues. Germline lookup yields CDR1 MNHEY and CDR2 SVGAGI. CDR3 DNA: TGTGCCAGCAGTTACGGAGACAGGGCCTACGAGCAGTACTTC. This encodes CASSYGDRAYEQYF.

This clonotype turned up a few times. The chain carries TRBV12-3 or TRBV12-4 and TRBJ1-5; 7 nucleotides match TRBD1. The ends lost 6 bases at V and 6 bases at J; junction bases unmatched: 8. The CDR3 loop spans 14 amino acids. CDR3 DNA: TGTGCCAGCAGCGCCCGGACAGGAGGTCAGCCCCAGCATTTT. Translated, it gives CASSARTGGQPQHF.

V usage is TRBV25-1 and J usage is TRBJ1-2; possible D gene TRBD1, 5 bases. V was shortened by 2 bases and J by 4 bases, with 14 bases between the two germline ends. The V gene's germline CDR1 is MGHDK and CDR2 SYGVNS. There are 15 residues in the CDR3. Written as DNA, the CDR3 is TGTGCCAGCAGTGAAGGTACAGGCGGCAGCTATGGCTACACCTTC. Protein sequence: CASSEGTGGSYGYTF.

This clonotype was recorded only once. This chain connects TRBV4-1 to TRBJ1-2; 9 bases align to TRBD1. CDR1 is MGHRA, CDR2 YSYEKL, per germline. The CDR3 loop spans 14 amino acids. Losses at the gene ends were 2 bases for V and 6 bases for J; bases not matched to a gene: 4. CDR3 sequence (DNA): TGCGCCAGCAGCCAAATACAGGGGGCAAATGGCTACACCTTC. This encodes CASSQIQGANGYTF.

The genes are TRBV4-2 and TRBJ2-7, with 10 nucleotides matching TRBD2. This CDR3 is built from 16 residues. Per germline, CDR1 LGHNA and CDR2 YNFKEQ. The junction had 9 bases not matched to a gene; V was cut back by 3 bases and J by 4 bases. This chain's CDR3 is CASSHASGGGVYEQYF. As DNA, the CDR3 is TGTGCCAGCAGCCACGCTAGCGGGGGTGGTGTGTACGAGCAGTACTTC.

V is TRBV2 and J is TRBJ2-7; D is perhaps TRBD1 (6 bases). The CDR3 consists of 15 residues. V was cut by 6 bases and J by 0 bases, with 15 bases left in between. Germline V lookup: CDR1 SNHLY, CDR2 FYNNEI. CDR3 nucleotide sequence: TGTGCCAGCAGCCACTGGGACACCAGCTCCTACGAGCAGTACTTC. It encodes CASSHWDTSSYEQYF. Drawing the rest from reference TRBV2 and TRBJ2-7, the complete variable domain is EPEVTQTPSHQVTQMGQEVILRCVPISNHLYFYWYRQILGQKVEFLVSFYNNEISEKSEIFDDQFSVERPDGSNFTLKIRSTKLEDSAMYFCASSHWDTSSYEQYFGPGTRLTVT.

This clonotype was counted only a few times. The chain uses TRBV7-2 and TRBJ2-1; D is perhaps TRBD1 or TRBD2 (5 bases each). From germline, CDR1 is SGHTA and CDR2 FQGNSA. The germline V and J ends were trimmed by 2 bases and 1 base, with 12 bases remaining between them. The CDR3 has 16 residues. The CDR3 coding sequence is TGTGCCAGCAGCTTAACGAGGGCAGGGTCCTACAATGAGCAGTTCTTC. As protein: CASSLTRAGSYNEQFF.

This clonotype turned up a few times. The rearrangement links TRBV20-1 to TRBJ2-5; 11 bases match TRBD2. The DNA end is more similar to TRBJ2-7, so the J call may be wrong. This CDR3 comprises 16 residues. Germline values: CDR1 DFQATT, CDR2 SNEGSKA (reference sequence). CDR3 nucleotide sequence: TGCAGTGCCACTGGGACTAGCGGTCTAAGCTCCTACGAGCAGTACTTC. Its translation: CSATGTSGLSSYEQYF.

The chain employs TRBV7-9 and TRBJ2-5; D is undetermined. V lost 5 bases and J lost 1, with 8 bases in between. Germline CDR1 is SEHNR and CDR2 is FQNEAQ (reference sequence). The CDR3 loop spans 13 amino acids. Here the CDR3 DNA reads TGTGCCAGCAGCCCCCTTCCCCAAGAGACCCAGTACTTC. It is translated as CASSPLPQETQYF.

This clonotype was counted ten times or more. This chain uses TRBV5-5 with TRBJ2-1, with 8 bases aligning to TRBD2. Trimming cost V 0 bases and J 5 bases; bases outside gene matches: 4. Germline lookup yields CDR1 SGHKS and CDR2 YYEKEE (reference sequence). The CDR3 runs 15 residues. CDR3 loop: CASSLGLALNNEQFF. The CDR3 DNA reads as TGTGCCAGCAGCTTGGGACTAGCGTTGAACAATGAGCAGTTCTTC.

The chain combines TRBV14 with TRBJ2-3; D not certain. CDR1 is SGHDN, CDR2 FVKESK, per germline. The length of the CDR3 is 18 residues. Trimming pared 0 bases from V and 0 bases from J, leaving 16 bases between. The CDR3 protein is CASSQEGSSSFSTDTQYF. DNA for the CDR3: TGTGCCAGCAGCCAAGAAGGGTCGAGCAGTTTCAGCACAGATACGCAGTATTTT.

CDR3 region: CASSFSGGSREAFF. The CDR3 bases are TGCGCCAGCAGCTTTTCGGGGGGGAGCCGTGAAGCTTTCTTT. The rearrangement links TRBV5-1 to TRBJ1-1; perhaps TRBD1 as D (5 bases). There are 14 residues in the CDR3. Germline V gives CDR1 SGHRS, CDR2 YFSETQ. Trimming shortened V by 2 bases and J by 7 bases, and 15 bases separated the two germline ends.

The V and J genes are TRBV7-9 and TRBJ2-1; D tentatively reads TRBD1 or TRBD2 (6 bases each). V gave up 5 bases and J gave up 1 base, with 12 bases separating them. Germline loops: CDR1 SEHNR, CDR2 FQNEAQ (reference sequence). The CDR3 contains 15 residues. The CDR3 is CASSGEGGSYNEQFF. In nucleotides, the CDR3 is TGTGCCAGCAGCGGCGAGGGGGGTTCCTACAATGAGCAGTTCTTC.

In this sample, this clonotype turned up a few times. V is TRBV7-9 and J is TRBJ2-1; 8 bases are a match to TRBD2. Germline V gene lookup returns CDR1 SEHNR and CDR2 FQNEAQ (reference sequence). The CDR3 spans 15 residues. With V trimmed by 5 bases and J by 7 bases, 10 bases remained unmatched. This chain's CDR3 is CASSPVAGQWNEQFF. DNA for the CDR3: TGTGCCAGCAGCCCTGTAGCGGGGCAGTGGAATGAGCAGTTCTTC.

The rearrangement links TRBV7-2 to TRBJ2-5; D may be TRBD1 or TRBD2 (5 bases each). This CDR3 has 15 residues. V dropped 5 bases and J dropped 6 bases, with 19 bases sitting between them. CDR1 and CDR2 from the germline V gene are SGHTA and FQGNSA. Here the CDR3 DNA reads TGTGCCAGCAGCCGCCTCATCGGGGCTGGGAAGACCCAGTACTTC. The encoded protein is CASSRLIGAGKTQYF.

This clonotype has a handful of counts. The CDR3 DNA reads as TGCAGCGTTGAAGGGGGCGTAGGGGAAAAACTGTTTTTT. Protein product: CSVEGGVGEKLFF. This rearrangement joins TRBV29-1 to TRBJ1-4; D may be TRBD1 (5 bases). Germline V gene lookup returns CDR1 SQVTM and CDR2 ANQGSEA. The CDR3 consists of 13 residues. V lost 1 base to trimming and J lost 8 bases, with 11 bases between them.

The chain has TRBV6-5 and TRBJ1-5; the D is unclear. Germline V gives CDR1 MNHEY, CDR2 SVGAGI. V was clipped by 5 bases and J by 3 bases, with 8 bases between them. This CDR3 has 13 amino acids. The CDR3 region has the DNA TGTGCCAGCAGTCGGACGGACAATCAGCCCCAGCATTTT. Translated, it gives CASSRTDNQPQHF.

The rearrangement uses TRBV12-3 or TRBV12-4 and TRBJ2-2; D gene ambiguous. The CDR3 spans 17 residues. The ends were cut back, 2 bases at V and 0 bases at J, with 13 bases in the middle. In DNA form, the CDR3 reads TGTGCCAGCAGTTTAATCGGGCAGGCGCCGAACACCGGGGAGCTGTTTTTT. Amino acids: CASSLIGQAPNTGELFF.

About this clonotype: The junction departs from germline at one end; a sequencing error may be responsible. The chain joins TRBV12-3 or TRBV12-4 to TRBJ2-3; 9 bases align to TRBD2. The CDR3 length is 14 residues. This chain's CDR3 is CASSVAGETDTQYF. CDR3 sequence (DNA): TGTGCCAGCAGTGTAGCGGGAGAGACAGATACGCAGTATTTT.

The chain uses TRBV9 and TRBJ1-2, with D maybe TRBD1 (5 bases). This CDR3 comprises 14 residues. V was shortened by 0 bases and J by 9 bases, with 15 bases between the two germline ends. Germline V CDR1 and CDR2: SGDLS, YYNGEE. CDR3 in DNA: TGTGCCAGCAGCGTAGAAGGGCAGGGAAGGAGCTACACCTTC. It yields the protein CASSVEGQGRSYTF. The full variable domain, in which reference TRBV9 and TRBJ1-2 provide the parts outside the CDR3, is DSGVTQTPKHLITATGQRVTLRCSPRSGDLSVYWYQQSLDQGLQFLIQYYNGEERAKGNILERFSAQQFPDLHSELNLSSLELGDSALYFCASSVEGQGRSYTFGSGTRLTVV.

The chain employs TRBV20-1 and TRBJ1-2; weak D call: TRBD1 (5 bases). Germline V CDR1 and CDR2: DFQATT, SNEGSKA (reference sequence). The CDR3 contains 14 residues. Between the trimmed V and J ends, which lost 5 bases and 3 bases, there was a span of 16 bases. The CDR3 here is CSAPQGLLDYGYTF. CDR3 nucleotides: TGCAGTGCTCCCCAGGGACTCTTAGACTATGGCTACACCTTC.

In its sample, this clonotype was seen once. The chain recombines TRBV7-9 with TRBJ2-5; 11 nucleotides line up with TRBD2. Trimming at V came to 10 bases and at J to 0 bases, leaving 13 bases not matched to a gene. The germline CDR1 and CDR2 sequences are SEHNR and FQNEAQ (reference sequence). This CDR3 spans 17 amino acids. The CDR3 here is CATARASGGKYQETQYF. CDR3 nucleotides: TGTGCCACCGCCAGGGCTAGCGGGGGGAAATACCAAGAGACCCAGTACTTC.

This clonotype showed up just once. DNA of the CDR3: TGTGCCAGCAGTTTATCGGACAGGGCGGATGGCTACACCTTC. Its translation: CASSLSDRADGYTF. The genes are TRBV28 and TRBJ1-2; 8 bases line up with TRBD1. CDR1 is MDHEN and CDR2 is SYDVKM in the germline V gene. The CDR3 length is 14 residues. V trimming: 1 base; J trimming: 6 bases; junction bases outside the gene matches: 4.

This clonotype turned up a few times. This rearrangement joins TRBV10-3 to TRBJ2-5; D is possibly TRBD1 or TRBD2 (5 bases each). Matching the DNA end better, TRBJ2-7 makes the J call doubtful. The CDR3 contains 13 residues. Germline V CDR1 and CDR2: ENHRY, SYGVKD. CDR3 in amino acids: CAISGDGSYEQYF. CDR3 nucleotides: TGTGCCATCAGCGGGGACGGCTCCTACGAGCAGTACTTC.

Only a few counts were recorded for this clonotype. This sequence joins TRBV3-1 and TRBJ2-7; D is perhaps TRBD1 (5 bases). Germline-derived CDR1 and CDR2 are LGHDT and YNNKEL (reference sequence). This CDR3 spans 16 amino acids. Between the trimmed V and J ends, which lost 1 base and 5 bases, there was a span of 18 bases. As DNA, the CDR3 is TGTGCCAGCAGCCAAGGACCTGGGGCCCACACCCACGAGCAGTACTTC. Residues: CASSQGPGAHTHEQYF.

This clonotype was seen a handful of times. The chain links TRBV29-1 to TRBJ2-1, with 8 bases aligning to TRBD1. Looked up from germline, CDR1 is SQVTM and CDR2 is ANQGSEA. The CDR3 is 13 amino acids. Germline trimming cut 4 bases from V and 8 bases from J; bases unmatched to any gene: 7. CDR3 amino acids: CSVVTDRGHEQFF. CDR3 in DNA: TGCAGCGTTGTAACCGACAGGGGACATGAGCAGTTCTTC.

The chain is built from TRBV7-2 and TRBJ1-5; D unclear. The CDR3 is 15 amino acids. V was clipped by 6 bases and J by 1 base, with 13 bases between them. Per germline, CDR1 SGHTA and CDR2 FQGNSA. The CDR3 nucleotides are TGTGCCAGCAGACCTGACCGTATAAGCAATCAGCCCCAGCATTTT. Its translation is CASRPDRISNQPQHF.

This clonotype came up a few times. The DNA of the CDR3 is TGTGCCAGCAGCTTAGCTGGGGGGGGACTGAAGAACGAGCAGTACTTC. As protein: CASSLAGGGLKNEQYF. The chain carries TRBV7-6 and TRBJ2-1; 7 nucleotides align to TRBD2. The DNA matches TRBJ2-7 better at its end, which makes the J call doubtful. CDR1 is SGHVS, CDR2 FNYEAQ, per germline. The CDR3 totals 16 residues.

Concerning this clonotype: Its ends do not fully match the called genes, so a read error is possible. The V call is TRBV6-5, the J call TRBJ1-1; no firm D call. CDR1 is MNHEY and CDR2 is SVGAGI in the germline V gene. This CDR3 region has 14 residues. CDR3 in DNA: TGTGCCAGCAGAAGTCAGAGTACCTTTACTGAGGCTTTCTTT. As protein: CASRSQSTFTEAFF.

In regard to this clonotype: No conserved phenylalanine or tryptophan ends this CDR3, so it is likely a read error. The chain joins TRBV14 to TRBJ2-3; D tentatively reads TRBD1 or TRBD2 (6 bases each). CDR3 length equals 15 residues. CDR1 and CDR2 from the germline V gene are SGHDN and FVKESK. V gave up 5 bases and J gave up 2 bases, with 14 bases separating them. The CDR3 nucleotides are TGTGCCAGCAGCGGCCCCGGGGGCCCCACAGATACGCAGTATCTT. This encodes CASSGPGGPTDTQYL.

CDR3 bases: TGTGCCAGCAGCTTAGCGCCGGGACCCCCAGATACGCAGTATTTT. This gives the protein CASSLAPGPPDTQYF. The genes are TRBV7-8 and TRBJ2-3; D assignment may be TRBD1 or TRBD2 (5 bases each). Trimming stripped 0 bases from V and 4 bases from J, with 11 bases between. The CDR3 has 15 residues. Germline CDR1 SGHVS, CDR2 FQNEAQ.